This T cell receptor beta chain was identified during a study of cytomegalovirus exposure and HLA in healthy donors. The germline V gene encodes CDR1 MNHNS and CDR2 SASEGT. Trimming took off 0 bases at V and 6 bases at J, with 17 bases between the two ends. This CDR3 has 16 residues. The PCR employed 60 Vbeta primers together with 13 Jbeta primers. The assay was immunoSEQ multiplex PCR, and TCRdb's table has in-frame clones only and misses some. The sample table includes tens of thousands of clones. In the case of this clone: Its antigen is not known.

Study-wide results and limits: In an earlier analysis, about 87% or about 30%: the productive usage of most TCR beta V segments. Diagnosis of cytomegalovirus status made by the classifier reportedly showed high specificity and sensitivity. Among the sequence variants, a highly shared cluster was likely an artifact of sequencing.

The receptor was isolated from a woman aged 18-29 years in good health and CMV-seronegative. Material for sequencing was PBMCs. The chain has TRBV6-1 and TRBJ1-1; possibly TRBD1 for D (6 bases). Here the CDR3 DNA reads TGTGCCAGCAGTGAAGCGCAACAGTCAGGGGTCCCTGAAGCTTTCTTT. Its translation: CASSEAQQSGVPEAFF.